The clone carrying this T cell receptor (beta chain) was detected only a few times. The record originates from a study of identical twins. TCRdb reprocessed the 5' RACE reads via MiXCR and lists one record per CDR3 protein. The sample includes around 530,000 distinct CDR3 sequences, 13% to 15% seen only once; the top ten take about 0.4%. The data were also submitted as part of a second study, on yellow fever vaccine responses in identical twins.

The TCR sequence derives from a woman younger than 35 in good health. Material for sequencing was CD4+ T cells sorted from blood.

The CDR3 is CATSEAGQGEHEQYF. The CDR3, as DNA: TGTGCCACCAGTGAGGCGGGACAGGGAGAACACGAGCAGTACTTC. The chain joins TRBV24-1 to TRBJ2-7, with TRBD1 identical over 9 bases. The CDR3 runs 15 residues. Germline V gene data show CDR1 as KGHDR and CDR2 as SFDVKD. V trimming: 4 bases; J trimming: 5 bases; junction bases outside the gene matches: 8.